This T cell receptor beta chain was sequenced during a study of regulatory and conventional T cells in RAG deficiency. Findings and caveats of the study: Treg unique TCR beta sequences were approximately 99-fold fewer in Omenn syndrome and CID/AS patients than controls. Omenn patients showed >80% Treg-Tconv overlap and shorter CDR3 lengths. Control T-cell subsets had markedly higher Shannon entropy and lower Simpson indices than RAG-deficient patients.

Regulatory T cells were sorted from blood as CD4+ CD25-high CD127-low cells. Sequenced by immunoSEQ multiplex PCR; TCRdb stores in-frame clones only, minus some. Of some 19,000 clones in the sample, about 91% are singletons; the top ten hold 1.4% to 1.5%. This clone was recorded only once. What it binds is unknown. Per germline, CDR1 MNHNS and CDR2 SASEGT. The CDR3 is 11 amino acids. V was pared by 1 base and J by 12 bases, with 9 bases between. A further study also used this sample, focusing on regulatory T cells. From that study: Amplification used 52 TRBV primers and 13 TRBJ primers.

Source material: Tregs sorted from blood. The chain recombines TRBV6-1 with TRBJ1-2; D is perhaps TRBD1 (5 bases). The source of this sequence is a human donor in good health. The CDR3 DNA follows: TGTGCCAGCAGTGAAGGTCAGGGCCACACCTTC. Its protein product is CASSEGQGHTF.